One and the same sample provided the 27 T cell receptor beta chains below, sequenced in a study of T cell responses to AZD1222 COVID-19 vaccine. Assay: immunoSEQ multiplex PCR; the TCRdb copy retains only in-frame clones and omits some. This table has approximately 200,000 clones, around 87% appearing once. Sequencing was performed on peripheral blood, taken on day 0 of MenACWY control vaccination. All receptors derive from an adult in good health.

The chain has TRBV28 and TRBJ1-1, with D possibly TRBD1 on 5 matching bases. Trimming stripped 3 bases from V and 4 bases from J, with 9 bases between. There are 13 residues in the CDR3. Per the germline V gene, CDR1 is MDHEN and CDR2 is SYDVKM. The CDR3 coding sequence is TGTGCCAGCAGTTTTCAGGGCGGCACTGAAGCTTTCTTT. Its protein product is CASSFQGGTEAFF.

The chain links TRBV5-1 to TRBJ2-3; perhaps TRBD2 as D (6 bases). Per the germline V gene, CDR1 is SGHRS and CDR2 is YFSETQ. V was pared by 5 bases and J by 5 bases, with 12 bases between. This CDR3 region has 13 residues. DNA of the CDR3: TGCGCCAGCAGAGGATTGGAGGGAGATACGCAGTATTTT. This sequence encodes CASRGLEGDTQYF.

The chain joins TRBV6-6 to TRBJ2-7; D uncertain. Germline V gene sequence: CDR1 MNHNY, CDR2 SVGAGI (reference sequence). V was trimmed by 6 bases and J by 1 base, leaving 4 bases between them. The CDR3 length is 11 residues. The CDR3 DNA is TGTGCCAGCAGCAATTCCTACGAGCAGTACTTC. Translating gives CASSNSYEQYF.

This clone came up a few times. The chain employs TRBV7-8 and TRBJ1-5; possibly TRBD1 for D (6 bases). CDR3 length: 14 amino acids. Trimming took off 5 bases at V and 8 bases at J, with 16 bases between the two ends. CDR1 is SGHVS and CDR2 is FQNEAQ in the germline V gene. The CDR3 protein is CASSLTGTREPQHF. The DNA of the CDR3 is TGTGCCAGCAGCCTAACAGGGACCCGAGAGCCCCAGCATTTT. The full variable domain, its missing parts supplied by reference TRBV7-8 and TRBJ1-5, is GAGVSQSPRYKVAKRGQDVALRCDPISGHVSLFWYQQALGQGPEFLTYFQNEAQLDKSGLPSDRFFAERPEGSVSTLKIQRTQQEDSAVYLCASSLTGTREPQHFGDGTRLSIL.

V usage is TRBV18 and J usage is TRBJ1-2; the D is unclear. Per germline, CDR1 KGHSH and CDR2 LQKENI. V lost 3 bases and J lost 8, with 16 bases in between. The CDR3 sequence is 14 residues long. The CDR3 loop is CASSPNSRSGGYTF. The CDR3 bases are TGTGCCAGCTCACCCAATTCCAGGTCTGGAGGCTACACCTTC.

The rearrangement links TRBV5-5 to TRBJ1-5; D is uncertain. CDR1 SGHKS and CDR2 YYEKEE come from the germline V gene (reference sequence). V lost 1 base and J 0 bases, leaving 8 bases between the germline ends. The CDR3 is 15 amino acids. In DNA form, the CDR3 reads TGTGCCAGCAGCTTGTTCTTGGATAGCAATCAGCCCCAGCATTTT. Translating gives CASSLFLDSNQPQHF.

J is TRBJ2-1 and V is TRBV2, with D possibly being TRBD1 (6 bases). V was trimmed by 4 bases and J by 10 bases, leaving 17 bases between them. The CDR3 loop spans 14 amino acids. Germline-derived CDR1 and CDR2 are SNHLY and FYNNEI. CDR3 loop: CASSATTGYGEQFF. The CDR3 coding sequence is TGTGCCAGCAGTGCCACTACAGGGTACGGCGAGCAGTTCTTC.

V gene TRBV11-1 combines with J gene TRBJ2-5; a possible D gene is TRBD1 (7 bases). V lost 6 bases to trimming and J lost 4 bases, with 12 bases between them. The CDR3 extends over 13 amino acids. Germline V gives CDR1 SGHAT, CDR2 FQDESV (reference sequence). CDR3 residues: CASSGTAGETQYF. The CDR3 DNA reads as TGTGCCAGCAGTGGGACAGCGGGAGAGACCCAGTACTTC.

The CDR3 here is CASSLGPGLNTTEETQYF. CDR3 in DNA: TGTGCCAGCAGCTTGGGACCGGGACTCAATACCACCGAAGAGACCCAGTACTTC. This chain links TRBV7-9 with TRBJ2-5; D is perhaps TRBD2 (6 bases). The V gene's germline CDR1 is SEHNR and CDR2 FQNEAQ (reference sequence). Between the trimmed V and J ends, which lost 3 bases and 3 bases, there was a span of 23 bases. CDR3 length: 18 residues.

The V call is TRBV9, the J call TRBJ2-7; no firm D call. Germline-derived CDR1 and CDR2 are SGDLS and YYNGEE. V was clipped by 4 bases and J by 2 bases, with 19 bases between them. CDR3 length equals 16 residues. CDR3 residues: CASSSPPEAPAYEQYF. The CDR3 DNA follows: TGTGCCAGCAGCTCACCCCCCGAGGCGCCTGCCTACGAGCAGTACTTC.

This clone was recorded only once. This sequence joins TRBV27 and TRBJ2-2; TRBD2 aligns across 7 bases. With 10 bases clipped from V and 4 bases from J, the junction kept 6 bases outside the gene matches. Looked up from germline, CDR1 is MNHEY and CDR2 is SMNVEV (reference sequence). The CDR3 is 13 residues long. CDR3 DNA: TGTGCCACCGGACTAGTCGTCACCGGGGAGCTGTTTTTT. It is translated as CATGLVVTGELFF.

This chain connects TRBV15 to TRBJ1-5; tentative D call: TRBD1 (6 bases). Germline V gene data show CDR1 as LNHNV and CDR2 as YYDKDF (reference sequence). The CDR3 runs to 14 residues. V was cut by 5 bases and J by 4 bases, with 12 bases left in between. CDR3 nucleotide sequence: TGTGCCACCAGCGAACAGGGTTTAAATCAGCCCCAGCATTTT. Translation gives CATSEQGLNQPQHF. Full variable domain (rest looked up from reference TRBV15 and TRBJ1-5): DAMVIQNPRYQVTQFGKPVTLSCSQTLNHNVMYWYQQKSSQAPKLLFHYYDKDFNNEADTPDNFQSRRPNTSFCFLDIRSPGLGDTAMYLCATSEQGLNQPQHFGDGTRLSIL.

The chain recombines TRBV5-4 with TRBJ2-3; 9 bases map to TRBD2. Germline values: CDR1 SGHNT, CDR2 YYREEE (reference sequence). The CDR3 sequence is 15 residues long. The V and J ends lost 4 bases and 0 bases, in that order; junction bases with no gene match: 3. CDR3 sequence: CASSTTSGSTDTQYF. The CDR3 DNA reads TGTGCCAGCAGCACCACTAGCGGGAGCACAGATACGCAGTATTTT.

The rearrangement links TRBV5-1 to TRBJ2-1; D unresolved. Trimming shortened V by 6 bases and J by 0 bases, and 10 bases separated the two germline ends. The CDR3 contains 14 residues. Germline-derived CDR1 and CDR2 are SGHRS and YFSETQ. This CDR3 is CASKPQSSYNEQFF. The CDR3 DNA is TGCGCCAGCAAACCCCAGAGCTCCTACAATGAGCAGTTCTTC. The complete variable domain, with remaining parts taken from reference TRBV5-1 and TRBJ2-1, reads KAGVTQTPRYLIKTRGQQVTLSCSPISGHRSVSWYQQTPGQGLQFLFEYFSETQRNKGNFPGRFSGRQFSNSRSEMNVSTLELGDSALYLCASKPQSSYNEQFFGPGTRLTVL.

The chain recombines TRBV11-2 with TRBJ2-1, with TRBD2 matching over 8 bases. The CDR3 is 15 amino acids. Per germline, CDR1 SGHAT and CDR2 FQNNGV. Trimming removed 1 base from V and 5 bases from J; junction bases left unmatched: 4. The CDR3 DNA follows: TGTGCCAGCAGCTTAGTAGCGGGACTCAACAATGAGCAGTTCTTC. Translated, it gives CASSLVAGLNNEQFF.

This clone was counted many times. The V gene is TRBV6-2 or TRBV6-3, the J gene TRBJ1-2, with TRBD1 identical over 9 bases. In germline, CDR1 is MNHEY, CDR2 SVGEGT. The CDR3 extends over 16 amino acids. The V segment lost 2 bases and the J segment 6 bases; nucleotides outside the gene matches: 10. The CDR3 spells CASSYGADRGIHGYTF. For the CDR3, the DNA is TGTGCCAGCAGTTACGGGGCCGACAGGGGGATTCATGGCTACACCTTC.

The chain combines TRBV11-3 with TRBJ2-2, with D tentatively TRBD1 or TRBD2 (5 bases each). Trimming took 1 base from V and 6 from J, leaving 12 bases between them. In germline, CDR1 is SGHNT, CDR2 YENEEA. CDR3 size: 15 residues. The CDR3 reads CASSLGDGNAGELFF. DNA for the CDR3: TGTGCCAGCAGCTTAGGGGACGGAAACGCCGGGGAGCTGTTTTTT.

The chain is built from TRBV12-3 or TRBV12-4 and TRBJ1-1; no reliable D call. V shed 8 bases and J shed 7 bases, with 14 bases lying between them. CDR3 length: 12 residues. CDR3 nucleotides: TGTGCCAGCCGACGGGTCGAATATGAAGCTTTCTTT. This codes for CASRRVEYEAFF.

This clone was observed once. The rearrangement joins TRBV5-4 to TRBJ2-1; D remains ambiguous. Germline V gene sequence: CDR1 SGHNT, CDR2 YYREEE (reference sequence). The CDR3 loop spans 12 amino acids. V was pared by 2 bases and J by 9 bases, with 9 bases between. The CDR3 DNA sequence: TGTGCCAGCAGCTTTGGCGGTGCTGAGCAGTTCTTC. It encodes CASSFGGAEQFF.

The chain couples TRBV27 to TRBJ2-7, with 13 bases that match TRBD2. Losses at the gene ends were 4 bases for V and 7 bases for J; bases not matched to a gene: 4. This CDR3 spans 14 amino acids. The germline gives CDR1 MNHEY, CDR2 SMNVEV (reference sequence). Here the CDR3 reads CASSWTSGSGEQYF. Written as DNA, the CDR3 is TGTGCCAGCAGTTGGACTAGCGGGAGCGGGGAGCAGTACTTC.

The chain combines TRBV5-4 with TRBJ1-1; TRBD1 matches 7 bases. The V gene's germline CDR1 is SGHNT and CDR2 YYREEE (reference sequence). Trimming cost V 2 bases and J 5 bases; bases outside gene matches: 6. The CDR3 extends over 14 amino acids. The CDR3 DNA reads TGTGCCAGCAGCTTTCAGACAGGGAATACTGAAGCTTTCTTT. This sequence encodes CASSFQTGNTEAFF.

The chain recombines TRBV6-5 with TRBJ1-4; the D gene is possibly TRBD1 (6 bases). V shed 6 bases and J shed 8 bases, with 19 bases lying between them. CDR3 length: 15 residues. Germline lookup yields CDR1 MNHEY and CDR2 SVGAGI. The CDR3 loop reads CASSKGEAGREKLFF. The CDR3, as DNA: TGTGCCAGCAGCAAGGGGGAGGCAGGGAGGGAAAAACTGTTTTTT.

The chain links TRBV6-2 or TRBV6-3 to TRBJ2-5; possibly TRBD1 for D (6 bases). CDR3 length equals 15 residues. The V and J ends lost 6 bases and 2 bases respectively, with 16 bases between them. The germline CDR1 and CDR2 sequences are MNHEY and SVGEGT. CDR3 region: CASSAYVGAQETQYF. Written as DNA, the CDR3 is TGTGCCAGCAGCGCTTACGTGGGGGCTCAAGAGACCCAGTACTTC.

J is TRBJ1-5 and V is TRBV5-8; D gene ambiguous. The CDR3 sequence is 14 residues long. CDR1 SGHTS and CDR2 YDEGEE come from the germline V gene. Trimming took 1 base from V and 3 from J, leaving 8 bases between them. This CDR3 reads CASSLWQLNQPQHF. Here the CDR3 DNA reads TGTGCCAGCAGCTTGTGGCAACTCAATCAGCCCCAGCATTTT. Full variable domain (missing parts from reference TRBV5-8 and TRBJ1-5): EAGVTQSPTHLIKTRGQQATLRCSPISGHTSVYWYQQALGLGLQFLLWYDEGEERNRGNFPPRFSGRQFPNYSSELNVNALELEDSALYLCASSLWQLNQPQHFGDGTRLSIL.

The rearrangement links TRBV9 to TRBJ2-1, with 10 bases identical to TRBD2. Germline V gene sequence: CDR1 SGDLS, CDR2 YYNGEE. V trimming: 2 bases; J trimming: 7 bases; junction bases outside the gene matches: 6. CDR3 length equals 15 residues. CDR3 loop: CASSVSGGVTNEQFF. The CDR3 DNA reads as TGTGCCAGCAGCGTGAGCGGGGGGGTTACAAATGAGCAGTTCTTC.

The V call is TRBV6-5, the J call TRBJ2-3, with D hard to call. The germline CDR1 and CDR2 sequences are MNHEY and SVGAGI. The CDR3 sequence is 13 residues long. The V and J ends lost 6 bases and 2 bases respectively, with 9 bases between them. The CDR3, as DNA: TGTGCCAGCAGCCGAAGAGTCACAGATACGCAGTATTTT. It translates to CASSRRVTDTQYF.

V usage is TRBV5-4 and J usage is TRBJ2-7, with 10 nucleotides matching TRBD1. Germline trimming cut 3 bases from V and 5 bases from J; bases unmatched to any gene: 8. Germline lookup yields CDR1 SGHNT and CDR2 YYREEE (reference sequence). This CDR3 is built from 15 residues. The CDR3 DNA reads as TGTGCCAGCAGCTCGGGACAGGGGATTCTGGACGAGCAGTACTTC. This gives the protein CASSSGQGILDEQYF.